Below, 27 T cell receptor beta chains from the same sample are listed, as sequenced in a study of blood T cell repertoires in COVID-19. The method was immunoSEQ multiplex PCR; TCRdb's version includes in-frame clones alone and lacks a portion of them. Among roughly 400,000 clones, about 90% were seen once, and the ten largest hold 0.6%. Sequencing was done on a sample of PBMCs or T cells enriched from blood (not recorded which). Receptor source: a man in his late teens or twenties who had recovered from COVID-19.

This rearrangement joins TRBV18 to TRBJ2-5; TRBD2 matches at 9 bases. Germline CDR1 is KGHSH and CDR2 is LQKENI. Unmatched junction bases numbered 7, after V lost 3 bases and J lost 5 bases. The CDR3 has 15 amino acids. The CDR3 region is CASSPIASGVETQYF. CDR3 coding DNA: TGTGCCAGCTCACCGATTGCTAGCGGGGTGGAGACCCAGTACTTC.

This chain connects TRBV3-1 (or the pseudogene TRBV3-2) to TRBJ1-3, with D unresolved. V lost 6 bases and J lost 0, with 9 bases in between. Germline loops: CDR1 LGHDT, CDR2 YNNKEL (reference sequence). The CDR3 sequence is 14 residues long. Written as DNA, the CDR3 is TGTGCCAGCAGGGAGAGAAGCTCTGGAAACACCATATATTTT. This encodes CASRERSSGNTIYF.

The chain links TRBV9 to TRBJ2-1; D not certain. There are 16 residues in the CDR3. The V gene lost 0 bases and the J gene lost 4 bases, with 14 bases spanning the gap. Germline V CDR1 and CDR2: SGDLS, YYNGEE. The CDR3 sequence: CASSVGGAASYNEQFF. As DNA, the CDR3 is TGTGCCAGCAGCGTAGGAGGTGCGGCCTCGTACAATGAGCAGTTCTTC.

The chain carries TRBV27 and TRBJ1-6; 8 nucleotides align to TRBD1. CDR3 length: 14 amino acids. Germline V lookup: CDR1 MNHEY, CDR2 SMNVEV (reference sequence). V lost 3 bases to trimming and J lost 7 bases; unmatched junction nucleotides: 2. The CDR3 nucleotides read TGTGCCAGCAGTTTGAGACAGGGGAATTCACCCCTCCACTTT. Encoded protein: CASSLRQGNSPLHF.

J is TRBJ1-5 and V is TRBV5-1; tentatively, D is TRBD1 (5 bases). The germline CDR1 and CDR2 sequences are SGHRS and YFSETQ. The CDR3 is 14 residues long. V lost 0 bases and J 9 bases, leaving 13 bases between the germline ends. The CDR3 here is CASSLDGGDPPQHF. The CDR3 DNA sequence: TGCGCCAGCAGCTTGGACGGGGGAGATCCGCCCCAGCATTTT.

This sequence joins TRBV11-3 and TRBJ2-3; D ambiguous. Germline CDR1 reads SGHNT; CDR2 reads YENEEA. The CDR3 has 14 residues. The V end was cut by 4 bases, the J end by 2 bases, with 10 bases between. The CDR3 loop is CASSYGADTDTQYF. In DNA form, the CDR3 reads TGTGCCAGCAGCTACGGCGCGGACACAGATACGCAGTATTTT. The full variable domain, its missing parts supplied by reference TRBV11-3 and TRBJ2-3, is EAGVVQSPRYKIIEKKQPVAFWCNPISGHNTLYWYLQNLGQGPELLIRYENEEAVDDSQLPKDRFSAERLKGVDSTLKIQPAELGDSAVYLCASSYGADTDTQYFGPGTRLTVL.

The V call is TRBV14, the J call TRBJ1-1; TRBD1 is a possible D gene (6 bases). The CDR3 has 14 amino acids. The germline V gene has CDR1 SGHDN and CDR2 FVKESK. Trimming shortened V by 0 bases and J by 7 bases, and 12 bases separated the two germline ends. CDR3 DNA: TGTGCCAGCAGCCAAGATTGGCCAGGGGTTGAAGCTTTCTTT. Protein product: CASSQDWPGVEAFF.

This chain connects TRBV3-1 (or the pseudogene TRBV3-2) to TRBJ1-2, with 8 bases lining up with TRBD1. The CDR3 loop spans 15 amino acids. Trimming removed 4 bases from V and 13 bases from J; junction bases left unmatched: 17. In germline, CDR1 is LGHDT, CDR2 YNNKEL (reference sequence). Written as DNA, the CDR3 is TGTGCCAGCAGCCCCCTATCTGGACAGGGATCTGTGGCCACCTTC. This encodes CASSPLSGQGSVATF.

V and J are TRBV5-1 and TRBJ2-3, with D possibly TRBD2 on 6 matching bases. CDR3 length equals 15 residues. Germline-derived CDR1 and CDR2 are SGHRS and YFSETQ. V was pared by 2 bases and J by 3 bases, with 13 bases between. The CDR3 region is CASSFVASATDTQYF. CDR3 sequence (DNA): TGCGCCAGCAGCTTCGTTGCTAGCGCTACAGATACGCAGTATTTT.

This clone was observed a handful of times. The rearrangement links TRBV2 to TRBJ2-7; D gene ambiguous. Looked up from germline, CDR1 is SNHLY and CDR2 is FYNNEI. Trimming shortened V by 5 bases and J by 0 bases, and 14 bases separated the two germline ends. The CDR3 covers 15 residues. As DNA, the CDR3 is TGTGCCAGCAGTTTCAGGCAGTCTAACTCCTACGAGCAGTACTTC. Translation: CASSFRQSNSYEQYF.

The chain is built from TRBV21-1 and TRBJ1-6; TRBD1 is taken as the D call from the table, unchecked against the DNA. TRBV21-1 is recorded as a pseudogene. This CDR3 is built from 17 residues. The CDR3 region is CASSKERTGGDNSPLHF. In DNA, the CDR3 is TGTGCCAGCAGCAAAGAACGGACAGGGGGAGATAATTCACCCCTCCACTTT.

V is TRBV6-5 and J is TRBJ1-2; 7 nucleotides align to TRBD1. The CDR3 runs to 14 residues. V dropped 7 bases and J dropped 3; count of bases not matched to a gene: 8. Per germline, CDR1 MNHEY and CDR2 SVGAGI. The DNA of the CDR3 is TGTGCCAGCACCACAGGGACAGTCGACTATGGCTACACCTTC. This gives the protein CASTTGTVDYGYTF.

J is TRBJ1-1 and V is TRBV19, with TRBD1 as a possible D gene (5 bases). V was clipped by 3 bases and J by 1 base, with 9 bases between them. Germline V gives CDR1 LNHDA, CDR2 SQIVND (reference sequence). This CDR3 is 14 amino acids long. The CDR3 reads CASSIDRPNTEAFF. CDR3 in DNA: TGTGCCAGTAGTATCGACAGACCGAACACTGAAGCTTTCTTT.

Worth noting for this clone: The sample carries other DNA sequences with the same CDR3. The J gene is TRBJ2-7, the V gene TRBV7-9; 8 positions agree with TRBD1. Trimming cost V 5 bases and J 4 bases; bases outside gene matches: 7. The CDR3 has 14 amino acids. Germline CDR1 reads SEHNR; CDR2 reads FQNEAQ (reference sequence). The CDR3 nucleotides read TGTGCCAGCAGCCACCGGGACAGGTCTTACGAGCAGTACTTC. Its protein product is CASSHRDRSYEQYF.

The J gene is TRBJ1-2, the V gene TRBV7-9, with a weak D call TRBD1 (6 bases). The length of the CDR3 is 14 residues. V lost 2 bases and J 7 bases, leaving 14 bases between the germline ends. Germline V gene data show CDR1 as SEHNR and CDR2 as FQNEAQ (reference sequence). The CDR3 region has the DNA TGTGCCAGCAGCTTACGGGGGGCCGAGGGTGGCTACACCTTC. Translating it yields CASSLRGAEGGYTF.

Turning to this clone: At the DNA level, this CDR3 is encoded by other sequences in the same sample as well. The V call is TRBV5-1, the J call TRBJ1-1; D remains unclear. The V gene's germline CDR1 is SGHRS and CDR2 YFSETQ. The CDR3 length is 13 residues. V shed 2 bases and J shed 1 base, with 6 bases lying between them. CDR3 sequence reads: CASSFGGNTEAFF. In DNA form, the CDR3 reads TGCGCCAGCAGCTTCGGCGGGAACACTGAAGCTTTCTTT. The entire variable domain, with the rest obtained from reference TRBV5-1 and TRBJ1-1, is as follows: KAGVTQTPRYLIKTRGQQVTLSCSPISGHRSVSWYQQTPGQGLQFLFEYFSETQRNKGNFPGRFSGRQFSNSRSEMNVSTLELGDSALYLCASSFGGNTEAFFGQGTRLTVV.

The chain combines TRBV4-1 with TRBJ1-6, with D unresolved. This CDR3 comprises 14 residues. CDR1 is MGHRA and CDR2 is YSYEKL in the germline V gene. V gave up 3 bases and J gave up 7 bases, with 10 bases separating them. CDR3 sequence (DNA): TGCGCCAGCAGCCAGGAGGACGGAAATTCACCCCTCCACTTT. Translated, it gives CASSQEDGNSPLHF.

The chain employs TRBV28 and TRBJ1-2; TRBD1 might be the D (5 bases). Germline V lookup: CDR1 MDHEN, CDR2 SYDVKM. Trimming removed 6 bases at V and 5 bases at J, with 16 bases between. This CDR3 is 14 amino acids long. The CDR3 spells CASSLQVKEYGYTF. As DNA, the CDR3 is TGTGCCAGCAGCCTACAGGTTAAGGAGTATGGCTACACCTTC.

The chain carries TRBV6-6 and TRBJ1-2, with TRBD1 matching over 8 bases. There are 14 residues in the CDR3. CDR1 is MNHNY and CDR2 is SVGAGI in the germline V gene (reference sequence). J gave up 8 bases and V 0 bases, and 5 bases lay outside the gene matches. In nucleotides, the CDR3 is TGTGCCAGCAGTTACTCCGACAGGGGTGTCGGCTACACCTTC. It yields the protein CASSYSDRGVGYTF.

CDR3 residues: CASSQTTGVQPQHF. CDR3 coding DNA: TGCGCCAGCAGCCAAACTACAGGGGTACAGCCCCAGCATTTT. V and J are TRBV5-1 and TRBJ1-5; 7 bases map to TRBD1. The CDR3 contains 14 residues. Losses at the gene ends were 4 bases for V and 7 bases for J; bases not matched to a gene: 8. Per germline, CDR1 SGHRS and CDR2 YFSETQ.

The V gene is TRBV2, the J gene TRBJ2-7, with D possibly being TRBD2 (5 bases). CDR3 size: 12 residues. Between the trimmed V and J ends, which lost 4 bases and 3 bases, there was a span of 7 bases. CDR1 SNHLY and CDR2 FYNNEI come from the germline V gene. The CDR3, as DNA: TGTGCCAGCAGTGTCGACTACTACGAGCAGTACTTC. The encoded protein is CASSVDYYEQYF.

This rearrangement joins TRBV28 to TRBJ1-2, with D hard to call. CDR1 is MDHEN and CDR2 is SYDVKM in the germline V gene. Trimming took 3 bases from V and 6 from J, leaving 5 bases between them. There are 11 residues in the CDR3. This chain's CDR3 is CASSLAHGYTF. In nucleotides, the CDR3 is TGTGCCAGCAGTTTGGCTCATGGCTACACCTTC.

This clone was found a few times. The chain uses TRBV15 and TRBJ1-6; TRBD1 matches at 8 bases. Germline trimming cut 0 bases from V and 4 bases from J; bases unmatched to any gene: 5. Germline V gene sequence: CDR1 LNHNV, CDR2 YYDKDF (reference sequence). The CDR3 spans 17 residues. CDR3 nucleotides: TGTGCCACCAGCAGAGATCAGGGGGCGGGATATAATTCACCCCTCCACTTT. It encodes CATSRDQGAGYNSPLHF. The whole variable domain, filled in from reference TRBV15 and TRBJ1-6, reads DAMVIQNPRYQVTQFGKPVTLSCSQTLNHNVMYWYQQKSSQAPKLLFHYYDKDFNNEADTPDNFQSRRPNTSFCFLDIRSPGLGDTAMYLCATSRDQGAGYNSPLHFGNGTRLTVT.

The V gene is TRBV27, the J gene TRBJ1-6; 11 bases line up with TRBD1. With V trimmed by 7 bases and J by 8 bases, 7 bases remained unmatched. The CDR3 covers 15 residues. Germline CDR1 is MNHEY and CDR2 is SMNVEV (reference sequence). The CDR3 coding sequence is TGTGCCAGCACCCTCGGGACAGGGGGGGATTCACCCCTCCACTTT. This gives the protein CASTLGTGGDSPLHF.

The rearrangement uses TRBV24-1 and TRBJ1-2; D unresolved. The CDR3 sequence is 14 residues long. The germline V gene encodes CDR1 KGHDR and CDR2 SFDVKD. V was trimmed by 4 bases and J by 2 bases, leaving 10 bases between them. The CDR3 protein is CATSDTGNNYGYTF. CDR3 sequence (DNA): TGTGCCACCAGTGACACCGGGAACAACTATGGCTACACCTTC.

The chain uses TRBV6-2 or TRBV6-3 and TRBJ1-1; D unclear. CDR1 and CDR2 (germline): MNHEY, SVGEGT. The CDR3 loop spans 15 amino acids. Trimming pared 5 bases from V and 0 bases from J, leaving 13 bases between. The CDR3 is CASSIIDTVNTEAFF. For the CDR3, the DNA is TGTGCCAGCAGTATCATTGACACTGTGAACACTGAAGCTTTCTTT.

The chain uses TRBV7-9 and TRBJ1-2; D is unclear. Germline assignment: CDR1 SEHNR and CDR2 FQNEAQ (reference sequence). V was pared by 7 bases and J by 1 base, with 13 bases between. The CDR3 has 14 amino acids. CDR3 DNA sequence: TGTGCCAGCATACGATCCGGGAGTAACTATGGCTACACCTTC. Its translation: CASIRSGSNYGYTF.